This T cell receptor (beta chain) was sequenced in a study of blood T cell repertoires in COVID-19. Study-wide background: Specimens from acute and convalescent COVID-19 originated in the United States, Italy and Spain. PBMCs, B-cell-depleted T cells, or T cells provided the cDNA or gDNA that made up the material.

The assay was immunoSEQ multiplex PCR, and TCRdb's table has in-frame clones only and misses some. This sample has roughly 300,000 clones, with roughly nine tenths found just once. Sequences were obtained from peripheral blood. The origin of this receptor is a woman in her thirties with COVID-19, enrolled during active disease.

CDR3 in DNA: TGTGCCAGCAGCCCAGGACAGTTCAGTGGAAACACCATATATTTT. It is translated as CASSPGQFSGNTIYF. The V call is TRBV27, the J call TRBJ1-3; D is perhaps TRBD1 (6 bases). The ends were cut back, 6 bases at V and 3 bases at J, with 15 bases in the middle. The CDR3 sequence is 15 residues long. CDR1 and CDR2 from the germline V gene are MNHEY and SMNVEV (reference sequence).